These 10 T cell receptor beta chains originate from one sample sequenced in a study of a mutant IDH1 vaccine in newly diagnosed glioma. The antigens these receptors bind are not known. Data came from immunoSEQ multiplex PCR; TCRdb stores just in-frame clones and leaves some out. This table holds more than 10,000 clones, around 86% found once. Stated time point: week 5, during vaccination. Alongside topical imiquimod, each dose of vaccine comprised 300 ug of mutant IDH1 20-mer peptide. Sample: PBMCs, taken from a glioma patient whose treatment included an IDH1 peptide vaccine. All receptors derive from a woman aged 35 to 49 with glioma. Some clones in this sample may be carry-over from other donors' samples.

J is TRBJ1-6 and V is TRBV5-1; TRBD1 matches 7 bases. With V trimmed by 5 bases and J by 7 bases, 9 bases remained unmatched. This CDR3 region has 15 residues. Germline CDR1 is SGHRS and CDR2 is YFSETQ. The CDR3 is CASRGGGQRNSPLHF. The CDR3 nucleotides read TGCGCCAGCAGGGGTGGGGGACAGAGAAATTCACCCCTCCACTTT.

The chain recombines TRBV4-1 with TRBJ2-3, with D possibly being TRBD2 (6 bases). Germline-derived CDR1 and CDR2 are MGHRA and YSYEKL. There are 17 residues in the CDR3. The V end lost 0 bases, the J end lost 7 bases, and 20 bases lay between the germline ends. In nucleotides, the CDR3 is TGCGCCAGCAGCCAAGAAGGAGGGCAGTCCCTGTTCAATACGCAGTATTTT. Protein: CASSQEGGQSLFNTQYF.

The V and J genes are TRBV14 and TRBJ1-2; D unresolved. Trimming cost V 1 base and J 5 bases, with 5 bases left between them. The CDR3 is 12 residues long. Germline V CDR1 and CDR2: SGHDN, FVKESK. CDR3 DNA sequence: TGTGCCAGCAGCCAAGGGGGTTATGGCTACACCTTC. Its protein product is CASSQGGYGYTF.

The genes are TRBV29-1 and TRBJ1-3; D gene uncertain. The V gene's germline CDR1 is SQVTM and CDR2 ANQGSEA. CDR3 length equals 12 residues. V lost 6 bases and J 5 bases, leaving 11 bases between the germline ends. The CDR3: CSVEGGRNTIYF. CDR3 coding DNA: TGCAGCGTCGAGGGCGGAAGAAACACCATATATTTT.

This clone was recorded once. V usage is TRBV7-9 and J usage is TRBJ2-1; no reliable D call. This CDR3 contains 12 residues. Germline CDR1 is SEHNR and CDR2 is FQNEAQ (reference sequence). Trimming took off 3 bases at V and 7 bases at J, with 7 bases between the two ends. The CDR3 bases are TGTGCCAGCAGCTTTACGCAAAATGAGCAGTTCTTC. This translates into CASSFTQNEQFF.

The chain has TRBV19 and TRBJ2-7, with 8 positions matching TRBD1. V lost 5 bases to trimming and J lost 4 bases; unmatched junction nucleotides: 10. This CDR3 spans 15 amino acids. Germline CDR1 and CDR2: LNHDA and SQIVND (reference sequence). The CDR3 protein is CASSGRDRPAYEQYF. The CDR3 nucleotides are TGTGCCAGTAGTGGCCGGGACAGGCCAGCTTACGAGCAGTACTTC.

The chain uses TRBV29-1 and TRBJ2-7, with TRBD2 identical over 10 bases. The CDR3 has 16 residues. Trimming took 6 bases from V and 0 from J; bases not matched to a gene: 11. Germline-derived CDR1 and CDR2 are SQVTM and ANQGSEA. The CDR3 reads CSVGDRTSGLSYEQYF. CDR3 in DNA: TGCAGCGTGGGGGACCGGACTAGCGGACTCTCCTACGAGCAGTACTTC.

CDR3 sequence: CASSLGAPGVQPQHF. For the CDR3, the DNA is TGTGCCAGCAGCTTAGGAGCCCCAGGGGTCCAGCCCCAGCATTTT. V is TRBV7-2 and J is TRBJ1-5; a possible D gene is TRBD1 (6 bases). Germline values: CDR1 SGHTA, CDR2 FQGNSA. The CDR3 consists of 15 residues. Deletions cut 1 base from V and 7 bases from J, with 14 bases between. The entire variable domain, with the rest obtained from reference TRBV7-2 and TRBJ1-5, is as follows: GAGVSQSPSNKVTEKGKDVELRCDPISGHTALYWYRQSLGQGLEFLIYFQGNSAPDKSGLPSDRFSAERTGGSVSTLTIQRTQQEDSAVYLCASSLGAPGVQPQHFGDGTRLSIL.

The rearrangement joins TRBV6-1 to TRBJ2-4; perhaps TRBD1 as D (5 bases). Trimming pared 6 bases from V and 2 bases from J, leaving 11 bases between. There are 14 residues in the CDR3. Germline CDR1 and CDR2: MNHNS and SASEGT. This CDR3 reads CASSLDNTKNIQYF. DNA for the CDR3: TGTGCCAGCAGCCTGGACAATACCAAAAACATTCAGTACTTC.

The gene calls are TRBV4-1 and TRBJ1-3; D unclear. V shed 0 bases and J shed 3 bases, with 12 bases lying between them. The CDR3 totals 16 residues. Germline-derived CDR1 and CDR2 are MGHRA and YSYEKL. The CDR3 sequence is CASSQESAGFGNTIYF. DNA for the CDR3: TGCGCCAGCAGCCAAGAGTCTGCGGGATTTGGAAACACCATATATTTT.